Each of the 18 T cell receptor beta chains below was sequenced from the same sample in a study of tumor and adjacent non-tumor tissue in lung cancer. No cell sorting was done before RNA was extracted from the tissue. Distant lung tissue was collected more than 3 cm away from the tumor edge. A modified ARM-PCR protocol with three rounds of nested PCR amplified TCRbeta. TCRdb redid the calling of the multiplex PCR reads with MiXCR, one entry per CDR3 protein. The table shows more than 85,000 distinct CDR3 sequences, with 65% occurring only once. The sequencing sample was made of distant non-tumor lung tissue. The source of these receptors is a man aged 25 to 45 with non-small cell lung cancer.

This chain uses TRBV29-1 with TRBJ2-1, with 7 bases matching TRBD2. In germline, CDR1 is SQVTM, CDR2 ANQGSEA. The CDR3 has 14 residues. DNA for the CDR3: TGCATAGTTGAAAACGGCGGGGGATGGTATGAGCAGTTCTTC. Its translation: CIVENGGGWYEQFF.

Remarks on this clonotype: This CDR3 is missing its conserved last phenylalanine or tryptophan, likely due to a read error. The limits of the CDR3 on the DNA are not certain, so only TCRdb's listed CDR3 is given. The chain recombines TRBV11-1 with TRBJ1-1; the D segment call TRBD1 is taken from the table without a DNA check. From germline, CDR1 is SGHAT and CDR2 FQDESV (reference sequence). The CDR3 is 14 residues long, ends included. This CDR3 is CVSSWTAVNTEVFS.

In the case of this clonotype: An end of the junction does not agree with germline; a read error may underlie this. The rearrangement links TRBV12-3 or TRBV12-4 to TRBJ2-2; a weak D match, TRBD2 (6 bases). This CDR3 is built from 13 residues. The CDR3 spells CASSLSSGGKLFF. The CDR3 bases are TGTGCCAGCAGTTTAAGTTCAGGCGGGAAGCTGTTTTTT.

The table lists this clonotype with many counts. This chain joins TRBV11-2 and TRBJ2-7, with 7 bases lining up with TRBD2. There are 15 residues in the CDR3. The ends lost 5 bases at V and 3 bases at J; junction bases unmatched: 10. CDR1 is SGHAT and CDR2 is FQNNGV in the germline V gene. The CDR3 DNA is TGTGCCAGCAGCCCCAACCGGGGAGGGCACTACGAGCAGTACTTC. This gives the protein CASSPNRGGHYEQYF.

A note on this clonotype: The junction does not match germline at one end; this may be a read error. CDR3 amino acids: CASSPNGYAF. The CDR3 DNA reads as TGTGCCAGCAGCCCTAACGGCTACGCATTC. The gene calls are TRBV6-5 and TRBJ1-2; D is undetermined. CDR1 is MNHEY, CDR2 SVGAGI, per germline. The CDR3 covers 10 residues.

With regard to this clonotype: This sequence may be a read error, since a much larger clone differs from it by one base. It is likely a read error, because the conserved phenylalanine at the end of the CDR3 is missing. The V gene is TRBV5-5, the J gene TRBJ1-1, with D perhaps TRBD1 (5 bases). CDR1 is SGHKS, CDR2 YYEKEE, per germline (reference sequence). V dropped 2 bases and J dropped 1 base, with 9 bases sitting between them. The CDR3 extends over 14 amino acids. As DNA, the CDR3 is TGTGCCAGCAGCTTCTTTACAGGGAACACTGAAGCTTTCCTT. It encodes CASSFFTGNTEAFL.

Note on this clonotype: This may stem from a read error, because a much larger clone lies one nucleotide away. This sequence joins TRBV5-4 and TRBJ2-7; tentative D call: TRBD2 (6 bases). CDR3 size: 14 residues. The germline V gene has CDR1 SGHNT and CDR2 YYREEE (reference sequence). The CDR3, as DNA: TGTGCCAGCAGCGGCCCGGGAGCCAGCTACAAGCAGTACTTC. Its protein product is CASSGPGASYKQYF. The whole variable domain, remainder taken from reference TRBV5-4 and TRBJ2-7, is ETGVTQSPTHLIKTRGQQVTLRCSSQSGHNTVSWYQQALGQGPQFIFQYYREEENGRGNFPPRFSGLQFPNYSSELNVNALELDDSALYLCASSGPGASYKQYFGPGTRLTVT.

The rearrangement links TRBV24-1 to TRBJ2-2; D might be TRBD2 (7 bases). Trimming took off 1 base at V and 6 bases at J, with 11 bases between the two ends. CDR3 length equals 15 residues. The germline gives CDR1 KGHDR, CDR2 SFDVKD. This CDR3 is CATSDLGGEAGELFF. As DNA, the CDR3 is TGTGCCACCAGTGATTTAGGGGGGGAAGCCGGGGAGCTGTTTTTT.

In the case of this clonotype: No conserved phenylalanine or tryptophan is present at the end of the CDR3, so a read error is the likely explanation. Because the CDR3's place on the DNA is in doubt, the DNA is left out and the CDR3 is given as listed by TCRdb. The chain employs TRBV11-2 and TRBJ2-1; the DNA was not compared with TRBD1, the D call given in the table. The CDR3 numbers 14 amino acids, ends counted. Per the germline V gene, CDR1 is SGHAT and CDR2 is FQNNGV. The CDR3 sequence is CASSTGLGNNEQLL.

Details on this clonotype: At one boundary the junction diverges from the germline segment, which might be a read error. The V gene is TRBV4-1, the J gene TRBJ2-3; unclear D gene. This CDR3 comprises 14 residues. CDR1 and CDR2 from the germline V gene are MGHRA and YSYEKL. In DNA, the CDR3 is TGCGCCAGCAACCAAGTGGGTTGGCCAGATACGCAGTATTTT. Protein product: CASNQVGWPDTQYF.

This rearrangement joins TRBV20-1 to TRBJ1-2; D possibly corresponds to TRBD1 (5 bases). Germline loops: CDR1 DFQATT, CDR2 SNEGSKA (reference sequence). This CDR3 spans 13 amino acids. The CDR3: CSPSTAGVRGYTF. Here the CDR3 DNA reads TGCAGCCCTAGTACAGCGGGGGTGCGGGGCTACACCTTC.

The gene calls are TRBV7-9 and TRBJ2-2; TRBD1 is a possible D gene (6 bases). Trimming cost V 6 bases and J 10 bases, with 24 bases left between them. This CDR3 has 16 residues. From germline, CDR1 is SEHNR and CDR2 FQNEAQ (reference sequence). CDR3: CASRLRRGTMPEELFF. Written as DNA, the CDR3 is TGTGCCAGCAGATTGAGAAGGGGGACGATGCCCGAGGAGCTGTTTTTT. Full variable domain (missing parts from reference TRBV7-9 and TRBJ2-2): DTGVSQNPRHKITKRGQNVTFRCDPISEHNRLYWYRQTLGQGPEFLTYFQNEAQLEKSRLLSDRFSAERPKGSFSTLEIQRTEQGDSAMYLCASRLRRGTMPEELFFGEGSRLTVL.

CDR3 protein: CASSFLTGAPTGELFF. The DNA for the CDR3 is TGTGCCAGCAGCTTCCTAACAGGGGCTCCCACCGGGGAGCTGTTTTTT. The chain is built from TRBV11-2 and TRBJ2-2; 7 bases line up with TRBD1. With 3 bases clipped from V and 4 bases from J, the junction kept 8 bases outside the gene matches. This CDR3 has 16 amino acids. The V gene's germline CDR1 is SGHAT and CDR2 FQNNGV.

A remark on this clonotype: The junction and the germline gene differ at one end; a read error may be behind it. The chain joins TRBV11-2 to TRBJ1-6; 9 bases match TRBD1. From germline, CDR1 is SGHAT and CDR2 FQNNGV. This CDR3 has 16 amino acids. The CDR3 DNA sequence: TGTGTCAGCAGCTCTGGGGACAGGGCAACGGATTCACCCCTCCACTTT. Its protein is CVSSSGDRATDSPLHF.

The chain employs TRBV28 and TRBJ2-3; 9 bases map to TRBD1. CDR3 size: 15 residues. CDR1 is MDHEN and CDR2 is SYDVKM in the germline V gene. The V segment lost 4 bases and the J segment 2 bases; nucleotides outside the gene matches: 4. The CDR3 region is CASSSPQGATDTQYF. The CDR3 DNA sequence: TGTGCCAGCAGTTCCCCACAGGGGGCCACAGATACGCAGTATTTT.

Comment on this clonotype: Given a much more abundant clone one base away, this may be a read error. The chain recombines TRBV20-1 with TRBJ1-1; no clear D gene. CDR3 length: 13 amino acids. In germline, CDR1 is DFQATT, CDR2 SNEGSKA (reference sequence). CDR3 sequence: CSAREGRYTEAYF. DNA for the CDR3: TGCAGTGCTAGAGAGGGCAGGTACACTGAAGCTTACTTT.

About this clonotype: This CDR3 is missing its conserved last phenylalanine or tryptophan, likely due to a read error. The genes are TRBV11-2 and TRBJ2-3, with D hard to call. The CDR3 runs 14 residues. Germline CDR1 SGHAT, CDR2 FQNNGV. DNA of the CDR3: TGTTCCAGCAGCTTAGGGTCTTACGCAGATACGCAGTATCTT. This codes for CSSSLGSYADTQYL.

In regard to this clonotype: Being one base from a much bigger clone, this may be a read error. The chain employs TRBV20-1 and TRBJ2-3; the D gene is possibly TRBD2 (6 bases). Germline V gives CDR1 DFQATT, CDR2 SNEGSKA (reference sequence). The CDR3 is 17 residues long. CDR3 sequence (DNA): TGCAGTGCTTGGAGGGTCCGGGGCGCTGCGCGGGCAGATATGCAGTATTTT. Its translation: CSAWRVRGAARADMQYF.